The rows below give T cell receptor beta chains drawn from one sample of a study of human T cells and chemical hapten exposure. TCRdb called the RACE reads again in MiXCR, with one record for every CDR3 protein. The sample records some 120,000 distinct CDR3 sequences, roughly an eighth being singletons. Sequenced material: whole blood, taken in connection with sensitization to the hapten diphenylcyclopropenone (DPC). The origin of the receptors is a woman in her forties or fifties with alopecia areata. Some clones in this sample may be carry-over from other donors' samples. The CDR3 runs from the conserved cysteine through the conserved F or W. A D gene is named only where the DNA matches it firmly. The size of a clone is reported for some rows only, either as once, few or many, or as a class for expanded clones.

v_gene	abundance	d_gene	j_gene	CDR3nt	CDR3aa
TRBV12-3/TRBV12-4	many	NA	TRBJ2-2	TGTGCCAGCAGTGTGAATCAGGGGACCGGGGAGCTGTTTTTT	CASSVNQGTGELFF
TRBV13	NA	TRBD1	TRBJ2-7	TGTGCCAGCAGCCCATGGGACAGGACCTACGAGCAGTACTTC	CASSPWDRTYEQYF
TRBV28	NA	NA	TRBJ2-3	TGTGCCAGCGGGGCAGGGGTAGATACGCAGTATTTT	CASGAGVDTQYF
TRBV5-1	many	NA	TRBJ2-5	TGCGCCAGCAGCGCACAAAGCCGGGATAACAAGTACTTC	CASSAQSRDNKYF
TRBV24-1	NA	NA	TRBJ2-1	TGTGCCACTGGTATGCAAGGGCACTTATACAATGAGCAGTTCTTC	CATGMQGHLYNEQFF
TRBV11-1	NA	TRBD1	TRBJ2-4	TGTGCCAGCAGCTTATTTCAGACAGGGGCCGGGACCAAAAACATTCAGTACTTC	CASSLFQTGAGTKNIQYF
TRBV6-2/TRBV6-3	many	TRBD1	TRBJ1-5	TGTGCCAGCACTGCCCTGGGAGACAGGGGACGGCGGAATCAGCCCCAGCATTTT	CASTALGDRGRRNQPQHF
TRBV7-2	NA	NA	TRBJ1-5	TGTGCCAGCAGCTTAGGATACGGAACAAGGCAGCCCCAGCATTTT	CASSLGYGTRQPQHF
TRBV6-1	NA	TRBD1	TRBJ2-4	TGTGCCAGCAGTATATACAGGGGAAGGGTAGACATTCAGTACTTC	CASSIYRGRVDIQYF
TRBV19	NA	NA	TRBJ2-1	TGTGCCAGTATAGGCGTTTTGGGTGACTACCGAAAATACAATGAGCAGTTCTTC	CASIGVLGDYRKYNEQFF
TRBV10-3	NA	TRBD1	TRBJ2-7	TGTGCCATCAGTGAGCCCGGGACAGGGAGCTACGAGCAGTACTTC	CAISEPGTGSYEQYF
TRBV4-3	few	TRBD1	TRBJ1-5	TGCGCCAGCATCCCTGACAGGGAGAAGCCCCAGCATTTT	CASIPDREKPQHF
TRBV6-2/TRBV6-3	once	TRBD2	TRBJ2-7	TGTGCCAGTAAGCGGGGGGAACCTCTCCACGAGGAGTACTTC	CASKRGEPLHEEYF
TRBV29-1	many	TRBD1	TRBJ2-7	TGCAGCGTTGCCGGACAGGATACCTACGAGCAGTACTTC	CSVAGQDTYEQYF
TRBV3-1	NA	NA	TRBJ2-1	TGTGCCAGCAGCCCCAGAGCGGAGCGCTACAATGAGCAGTTCTTC	CASSPRAERYNEQFF
TRBV28	NA	NA	TRBJ1-1	TGTGCCACCAACAGGGAGAACACTGAAGCTTTCTTT	CATNRENTEAFF
TRBV18	NA	NA	TRBJ2-5	TGTGCCAGCTCAATCTCAACCGGGGTCGGGGGGACCCAGTACTTC	CASSISTGVGGTQYF
TRBV11-2	few	NA	TRBJ2-5	TGTGCCAGCAGCCTGGGCGGCTACCAAGAGACCCAGTACTTC	CASSLGGYQETQYF
TRBV20-1	few	NA	TRBJ1-6	TGCAGTGCTAGAGATGGGTGGGTGGGGAATTCACCCCTCCACTTT	CSARDGWVGNSPLHF
TRBV6-2/TRBV6-3	many	TRBD1	TRBJ2-7	TGTGCCAGCAGTCCTCGGGGACAGAGTTACGAGCAGTACTTC	CASSPRGQSYEQYF
TRBV12-3/TRBV12-4	NA	NA	TRBJ2-7	TGTGCCAGCAGGGGTCAGGGGACTATGACCTACGAGCAGTACTTC	CASRGQGTMTYEQYF
TRBV6-1	few	NA	TRBJ1-1	TGTGCCAGCAGTCTCACCCGGACAGTTAGAGCTTTCTTT	CASSLTRTVRAFF
TRBV11-2	few	NA	TRBJ2-5	TGTGCCAGCAGCTTATTAGGTTTGGGGGCTTTTGTCGAGACCCAGTACTTC	CASSLLGLGAFVETQYF
TRBV5-1	NA	NA	TRBJ2-1	TGCGCCAGCAGCTTGGCTGGATCCGCTCTCTACAATGAGCAGTTCTTC	CASSLAGSALYNEQFF
TRBV7-2	many	NA	TRBJ2-3	TGTGCCAGCAGCCCCCCGGCGACAGATACGCAGTATTTT	CASSPPATDTQYF
TRBV5-1	few	NA	TRBJ2-5	TGCGCCAGCAGCTTGAGTTTCGGGGGAGAGACCCAGTACTTC	CASSLSFGGETQYF
TRBV7-9	few	NA	TRBJ2-3	TGTGCCAGCAGCTTAGAGGTCAATACGCAGTATTTT	CASSLEVNTQYF
TRBV27	NA	TRBD1	TRBJ2-3	TGTGCCAGCAGCAATACCGGGACAGGGTACACAGATACGCAGTATTTT	CASSNTGTGYTDTQYF
TRBV6-2/TRBV6-3	few	NA	TRBJ1-2	TGTGCCAGCAGTTTCGATGGGGGCGCAATGATATTTGGCTACACCTTC	CASSFDGGAMIFGYTF
TRBV6-5	few	NA	TRBJ1-5	TGTGCCAGCAGTTATTCGGGGGCCTTAGACCAGCCCCAGCATTTT	CASSYSGALDQPQHF
TRBV6-2/TRBV6-3	many	TRBD2	TRBJ2-7	TGTGCCAGCAGTTACAGGGCGGGGGAAGCCTACGAGCAGTACTTC	CASSYRAGEAYEQYF
TRBV12-3/TRBV12-4	few	NA	TRBJ2-7	TGTGCCAGCAGACCACCGAACGAGCCCGAGCAGTACTTC	CASRPPNEPEQYF
TRBV18	many	NA	TRBJ1-3	TGTGCCAGCTCACCTCTTACCGGCTCCAGCCAAGAAACAGGGAAACGGCGCAACACCATATATTTT	CASSPLTGSSQETGKRRNTIYF
TRBV25-1	many	NA	TRBJ2-2	TGTGCCAGCAGCTCAGAGGGGGGGCGCGTCACCGGGGAGCTGTTTTTT	CASSSEGGRVTGELFF
TRBV28	few	TRBD1	TRBJ2-5	TGTGCCAGCAGTTTGGACAGGGAAGGACAGACCCAGTACTTC	CASSLDREGQTQYF
TRBV6-6	many	NA	TRBJ1-5	TGTGCCAGCAGTAACTCAGGGGGCAATCAGCCCCAGCATTTT	CASSNSGGNQPQHF
TRBV27	few	NA	TRBJ2-6	TGTGCCAGCAGGGTCTCTGGGGCCAACGTCCTGACTTTC	CASRVSGANVLTF
TRBV5-1	many	NA	TRBJ1-4	TGCGCCAGCAGCCCCTTCGCCGAGAGGAATGAAAAACTGTTTTTT	CASSPFAERNEKLFF
TRBV9	NA	NA	TRBJ1-4	TGTGCCAGCAGCGTGGGCTGGGCGAATAATGAAAAACTGTTTTTT	CASSVGWANNEKLFF
TRBV6-5	many	NA	TRBJ2-2	TGTGCCAGCATCAATGACCGCACGAACACCGGGGAGCTGTTTTTT	CASINDRTNTGELFF
TRBV6-2/TRBV6-3	many	TRBD1	TRBJ2-2	TGTGCCAGCAGTCGGGGACAGTTGAACACCGGGGAGCTGTTTTTT	CASSRGQLNTGELFF
TRBV7-2	many	NA	TRBJ2-3	TGTGCCAGCAGCTACCAGGCGGGAAATACAGATACGCAGTATTTT	CASSYQAGNTDTQYF
TRBV5-1	many	NA	TRBJ2-6	TGCGCCAGCAGCTGGGGCCCCCCGGATTCTGGGGCCAACGTCCTGACTTTC	CASSWGPPDSGANVLTF
TRBV7-8	many	NA	TRBJ2-1	TGTGCCAGCAGCTTAGTAGTCGCAGGTCCTCAAGCGGAGCAGTTCTTC	CASSLVVAGPQAEQFF
TRBV6-5	few	TRBD1	TRBJ2-5	TGTGCCAGCAGGAGGGCCGGGACAGGGGCAGAGACCCAGTACTTC	CASRRAGTGAETQYF
TRBV5-1	NA	NA	TRBJ1-2	TGCGCCAGCCGTCCTTATGGCATCTATGGCTACACCTTC	CASRPYGIYGYTF
TRBV3-1	NA	NA	TRBJ2-2	TGTGCCAGCGGGCTCCTGCGGGGGCGAGGGGCCGGGGAGCTGTTTTTT	CASGLLRGRGAGELFF
TRBV7-9	many	NA	TRBJ2-1	TGTGCCAGCAGCCCCCAAGGTATTAATGAGCAGTTCTTC	CASSPQGINEQFF
TRBV7-2	NA	NA	TRBJ2-3	TGTGCCAGCAGATCCAGCGGGCCCCGCCTAGATACGCAGTATTTT	CASRSSGPRLDTQYF
TRBV7-6	NA	NA	TRBJ1-1	TGTGCCAGCAGCTCCTCTTCTGGAGTCCTGAGTCCCGAAGCTTTCTTT	CASSSSSGVLSPEAFF
TRBV20-1	few	NA	TRBJ2-7	TGCAGTGCTCCGGGGGCCCAGAGCTCCTACGAGCAGTACTTC	CSAPGAQSSYEQYF
TRBV29-1	NA	NA	TRBJ1-3	TGCAGCGTTCGACAAGGAAACACCATATATTTT	CSVRQGNTIYF
TRBV27	many	TRBD1	TRBJ1-6	TGTGCCAGCAGGACACAGGGGTTAGGAAGTTCACCCCTCCACTTT	CASRTQGLGSSPLHF
TRBV6-2/TRBV6-3	many	NA	TRBJ2-7	TGTGCCAGCAGCCGCTACATCTACGAGCAGTACTTC	CASSRYIYEQYF